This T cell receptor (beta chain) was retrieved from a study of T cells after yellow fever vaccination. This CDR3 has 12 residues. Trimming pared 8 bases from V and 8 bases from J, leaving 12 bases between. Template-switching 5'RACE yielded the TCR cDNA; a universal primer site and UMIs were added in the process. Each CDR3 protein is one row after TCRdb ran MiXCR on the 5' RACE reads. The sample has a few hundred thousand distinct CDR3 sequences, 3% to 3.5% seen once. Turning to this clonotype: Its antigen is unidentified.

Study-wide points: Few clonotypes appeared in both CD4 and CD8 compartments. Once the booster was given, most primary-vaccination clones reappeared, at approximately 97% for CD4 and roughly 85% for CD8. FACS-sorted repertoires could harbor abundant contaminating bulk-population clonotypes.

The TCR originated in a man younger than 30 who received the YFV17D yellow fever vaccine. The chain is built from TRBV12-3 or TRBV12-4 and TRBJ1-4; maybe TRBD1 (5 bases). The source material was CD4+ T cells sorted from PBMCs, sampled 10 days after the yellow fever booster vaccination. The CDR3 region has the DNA TGTGCCAGCTTTCGGGAGGGGGAAAAACTGTTTTTT. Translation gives CASFREGEKLFF.